This entry concerns a single TCR beta chain. Its target is not known. Only in-frame clones appear in the TCRdb table, and some are missing; sequencing was by immunoSEQ multiplex PCR. This table holds 45,000 to 65,000 clones, about 81% found once. The source of the sample is a study of OX40 agonist ivuxolimab in advanced cancers. As for the study in general: Dose-escalation patients were diagnosed with hepatocellular carcinoma, melanoma, renal cell cancer or head and neck cancer. Prior anti-PD-1, anti-PD-L1 or anti-CTLA-4 therapy did not bar entry, and about 40% had some. Findings and limits, study-wide: Expanded peripheral T cells had an undetermined antigen specificity.

CDR3 size: 15 residues. The germline V gene has CDR1 KGHSH and CDR2 LQKENI. V was clipped by 3 bases and J by 4 bases, with 15 bases between them. Peripheral blood came from all dose cohorts at three timepoints. The sequences come from CD4+ or CD8+ T cells sorted from blood, collected in a trial of the OX40 agonist ivuxolimab. This sequence was found in an adult with an advanced solid tumor such as melanoma, head and neck, liver or kidney cancer. The V gene is TRBV18, the J gene TRBJ1-2; D possibly corresponds to TRBD1 (6 bases). The CDR3 sequence: CASSPAGERFYGYTF. CDR3 nucleotide sequence: TGTGCCAGCTCACCCGCAGGGGAAAGATTCTATGGCTACACCTTC.